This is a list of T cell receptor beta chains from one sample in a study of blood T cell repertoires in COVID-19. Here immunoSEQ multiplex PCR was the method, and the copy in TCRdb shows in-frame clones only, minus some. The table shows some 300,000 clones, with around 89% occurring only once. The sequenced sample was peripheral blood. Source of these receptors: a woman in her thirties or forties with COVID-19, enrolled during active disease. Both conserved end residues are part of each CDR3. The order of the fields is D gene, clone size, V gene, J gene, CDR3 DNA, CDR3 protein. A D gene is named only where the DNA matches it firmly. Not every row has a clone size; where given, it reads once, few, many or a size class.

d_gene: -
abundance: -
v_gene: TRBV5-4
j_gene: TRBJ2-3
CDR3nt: TGTGCCAGCAGCTCCCCGAACAGGGGCGGGGGGGATACGCAGTATTTT
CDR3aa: CASSSPNRGGGDTQYF

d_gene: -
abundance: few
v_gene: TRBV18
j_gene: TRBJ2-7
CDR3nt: TGTGCCAGCTCAACAGGGCCCTACGAGCAGTACTTC
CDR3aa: CASSTGPYEQYF

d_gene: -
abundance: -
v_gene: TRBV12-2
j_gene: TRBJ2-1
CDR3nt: TGTGCAAGTCGCTTAGCGGCAGGAGGGAATGAGCAGTTCTTC
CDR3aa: CASRLAAGGNEQFF

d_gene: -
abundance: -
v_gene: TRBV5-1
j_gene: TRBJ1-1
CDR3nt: TGCGCCAGCAGCTTGGAGGTCGGGGGTTCGAACACTGAAGCTTTCTTT
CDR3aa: CASSLEVGGSNTEAFF

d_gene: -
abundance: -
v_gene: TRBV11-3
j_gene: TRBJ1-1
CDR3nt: TGTGCCAGCAGCTTCACAGGGTACACTGAAGCTTTCTTT
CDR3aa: CASSFTGYTEAFF

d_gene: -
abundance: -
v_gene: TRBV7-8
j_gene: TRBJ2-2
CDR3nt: TGTGCCAGCAGCCTGAGGGAGTCCGGGGAGCTGTTTTTT
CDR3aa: CASSLRESGELFF

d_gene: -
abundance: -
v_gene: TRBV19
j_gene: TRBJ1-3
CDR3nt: TGTGCCAGTAGTTACAGGGGAAACACCATATATTTT
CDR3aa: CASSYRGNTIYF

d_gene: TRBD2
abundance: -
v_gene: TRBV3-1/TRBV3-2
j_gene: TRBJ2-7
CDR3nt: TGTGCCAGCAGCCCACTGGGACTAGCGAGGGTTGAGCAGTACTTC
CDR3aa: CASSPLGLARVEQYF

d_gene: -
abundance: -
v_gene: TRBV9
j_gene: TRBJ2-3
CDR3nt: TGTGCCAGCAGCGTAGCTCCTAGCGCAGATACGCAGTATTTT
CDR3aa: CASSVAPSADTQYF

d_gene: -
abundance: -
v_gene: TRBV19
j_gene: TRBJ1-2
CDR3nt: TGTGCCAGTAGACAGGGTAACTATGGCTACACCTTC
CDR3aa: CASRQGNYGYTF

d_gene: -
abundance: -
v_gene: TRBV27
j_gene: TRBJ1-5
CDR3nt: TGTGCCAGCAGTCCAACAGGAAAGGGCAATCAGCCCCAGCATTTT
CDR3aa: CASSPTGKGNQPQHF

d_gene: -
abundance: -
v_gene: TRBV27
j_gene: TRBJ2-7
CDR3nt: TGTGCCAGCAGTTCCCCTATGAGGAGACCCTACGAGCAGTACTTC
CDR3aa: CASSSPMRRPYEQYF

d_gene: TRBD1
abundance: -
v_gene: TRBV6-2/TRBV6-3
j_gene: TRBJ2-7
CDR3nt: TGTGCCAGCAGTGCCCCAACGGGACAGGTCTCCTACGAGCAGTACTTC
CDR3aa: CASSAPTGQVSYEQYF

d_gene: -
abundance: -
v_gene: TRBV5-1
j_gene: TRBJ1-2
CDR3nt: TGCGCCAGCAGCTTGGATACAGGCCTAGCTAACTATGGCTACACCTTC
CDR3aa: CASSLDTGLANYGYTF

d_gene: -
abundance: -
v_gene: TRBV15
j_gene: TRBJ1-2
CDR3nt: TGTGCCACCAGCAGAGACAGCTATGGCTACACCTTC
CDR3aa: CATSRDSYGYTF

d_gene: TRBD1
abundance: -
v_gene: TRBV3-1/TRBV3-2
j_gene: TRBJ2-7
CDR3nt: TGTGCCAGCAGCCCAGAGAAGGGGGCGCGTGAGCAGTACTTC
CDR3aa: CASSPEKGAREQYF

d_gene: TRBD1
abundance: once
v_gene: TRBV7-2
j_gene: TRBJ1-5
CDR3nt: TGTGCCAGCAGCCCCGGACAGGGGGCGAGTCAGCCCCAGCATTTT
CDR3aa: CASSPGQGASQPQHF

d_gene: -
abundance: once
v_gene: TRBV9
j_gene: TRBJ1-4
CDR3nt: TGTGCCAGCAGCGTCGACGAGGGGGTAAAACTGTTTTTT
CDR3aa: CASSVDEGVKLFF

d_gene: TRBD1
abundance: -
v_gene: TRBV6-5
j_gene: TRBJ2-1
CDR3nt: TGTGCCAGCAGTACGGGACAGTACAATGAGCAGTTCTTC
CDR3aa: CASSTGQYNEQFF

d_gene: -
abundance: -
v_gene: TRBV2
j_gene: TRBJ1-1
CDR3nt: TGTGCCAGCGTGCTACAGCTTTCGAGTGAAGCTTTCTTT
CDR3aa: CASVLQLSSEAFF

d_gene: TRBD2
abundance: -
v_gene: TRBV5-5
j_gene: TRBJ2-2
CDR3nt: TGTGCCAGCAGCTTGAGGGCTAGCGGGGGGAACACCGGGGAGCTGTTTTTT
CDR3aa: CASSLRASGGNTGELFF

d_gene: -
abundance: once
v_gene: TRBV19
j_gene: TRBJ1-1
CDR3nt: TGTGCCAGTAGGGGGTCCCAGGGGAGCACTGAAGCTTTCTTT
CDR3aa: CASRGSQGSTEAFF

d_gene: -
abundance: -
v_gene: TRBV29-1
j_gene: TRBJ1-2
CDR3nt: TGCAGCGTTATACTGAGGGACTATGGCTACACCTTC
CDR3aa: CSVILRDYGYTF

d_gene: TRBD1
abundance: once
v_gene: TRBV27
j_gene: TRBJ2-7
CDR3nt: TGTGCCAGCAGTTTGTTCGGGACAGGGTCCTACGAGCAGTACTTC
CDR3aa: CASSLFGTGSYEQYF

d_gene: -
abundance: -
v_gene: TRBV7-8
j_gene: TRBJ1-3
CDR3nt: TGTGCCAGCAGCTTTAACAGCCTCTCTGGAAACACCATATATTTT
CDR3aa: CASSFNSLSGNTIYF

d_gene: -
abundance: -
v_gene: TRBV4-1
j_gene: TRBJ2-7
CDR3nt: TGCGCCAGCAGCCCCGAAACCAGAAGATTAACCTACGAGCAGTACTTC
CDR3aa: CASSPETRRLTYEQYF

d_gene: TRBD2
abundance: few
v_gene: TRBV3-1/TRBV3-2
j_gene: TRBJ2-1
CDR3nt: TGTGCCAGCAGCCAAGGAGTAGCGGGAGCTGGTGAGCAGTTCTTC
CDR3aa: CASSQGVAGAGEQFF

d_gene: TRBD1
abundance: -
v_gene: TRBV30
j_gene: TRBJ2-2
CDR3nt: TGTGCCTGGAGTCAGGACAGGGTGGGGACCGGGGAGCTGTTTTTT
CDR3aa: CAWSQDRVGTGELFF

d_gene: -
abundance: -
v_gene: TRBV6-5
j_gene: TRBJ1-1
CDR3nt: TGTGCCAGCAGGGGTATGGGGGGAGGCACTGAAGCTTTCTTT
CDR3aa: CASRGMGGGTEAFF

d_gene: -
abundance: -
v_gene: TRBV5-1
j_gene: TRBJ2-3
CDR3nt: TGCGCCAGCAGCTCTAACACAGATACGCAGTATTTT
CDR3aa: CASSSNTDTQYF

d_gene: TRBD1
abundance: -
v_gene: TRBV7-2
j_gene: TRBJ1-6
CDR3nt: TGTGCCAGCAGCTCGGACAGGGGATCACCCCTCCACTTT
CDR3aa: CASSSDRGSPLHF

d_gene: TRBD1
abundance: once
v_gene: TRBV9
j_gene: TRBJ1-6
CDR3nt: TGTGCCAGCAGCGTTGCCGACAGGGTCTTTATGGATTCACCCCTCCACTTT
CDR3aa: CASSVADRVFMDSPLHF

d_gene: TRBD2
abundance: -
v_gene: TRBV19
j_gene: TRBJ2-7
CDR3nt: TGTGCCAGTAGTAAGGGGACTAGCAACTCGAGGGAGCAGTACTTC
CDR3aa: CASSKGTSNSREQYF

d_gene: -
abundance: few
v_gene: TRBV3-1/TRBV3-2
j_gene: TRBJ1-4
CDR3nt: TGTGCCAGCAGCCAAGAGGGGGCTCGGATATGGAAACTGTTTTTT
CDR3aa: CASSQEGARIWKLFF

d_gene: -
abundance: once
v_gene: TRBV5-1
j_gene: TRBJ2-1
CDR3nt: TGCGCCAGCAGCGGCAGGGATCGCTGGGATGAGCAGTTCTTC
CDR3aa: CASSGRDRWDEQFF

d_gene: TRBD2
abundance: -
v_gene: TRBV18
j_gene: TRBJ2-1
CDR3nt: TGTGCCAGCTCACCCCGACTAGCGGGGGAGAATGAGCAGTTCTTC
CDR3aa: CASSPRLAGENEQFF

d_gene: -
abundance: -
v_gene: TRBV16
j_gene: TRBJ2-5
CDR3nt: TGTGCCAGCAGCCATCAGAGAGGGAGGCCCCAAGAGACCCAGTACTTC
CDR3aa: CASSHQRGRPQETQYF

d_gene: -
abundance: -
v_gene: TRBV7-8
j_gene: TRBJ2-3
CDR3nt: TGTGCCAGCAGCCCCAGTTCTTCGACAGGAACAGATACGCAGTATTTT
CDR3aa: CASSPSSSTGTDTQYF

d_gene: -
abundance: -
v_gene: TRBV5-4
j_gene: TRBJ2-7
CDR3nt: TGTGCCAGCAGTCCGGCTCGGGTCCGATCTTCCTACGAGCAGTACTTC
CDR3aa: CASSPARVRSSYEQYF